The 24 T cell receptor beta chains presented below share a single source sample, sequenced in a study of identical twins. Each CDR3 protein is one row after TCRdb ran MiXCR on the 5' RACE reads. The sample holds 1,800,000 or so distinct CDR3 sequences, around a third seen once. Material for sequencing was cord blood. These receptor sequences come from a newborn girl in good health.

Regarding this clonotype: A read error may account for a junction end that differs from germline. Written as DNA, the CDR3 is TGCAGTGCCGGCTATTCCTACGGGCAGTACTTC. Amino acids: CSAGYSYGQYF. The V gene is TRBV20-1, the J gene TRBJ2-7; D gene uncertain. In germline, CDR1 is DFQATT, CDR2 SNEGSKA (reference sequence). The CDR3 is made up of 11 amino acids.

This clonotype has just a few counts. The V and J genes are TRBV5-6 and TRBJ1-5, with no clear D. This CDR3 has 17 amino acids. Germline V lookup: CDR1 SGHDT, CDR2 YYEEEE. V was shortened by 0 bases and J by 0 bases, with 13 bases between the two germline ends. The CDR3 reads CASSLGVEVDSNQPQHF. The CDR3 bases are TGTGCCAGCAGCTTGGGGGTGGAGGTAGATAGCAATCAGCCCCAGCATTTT.

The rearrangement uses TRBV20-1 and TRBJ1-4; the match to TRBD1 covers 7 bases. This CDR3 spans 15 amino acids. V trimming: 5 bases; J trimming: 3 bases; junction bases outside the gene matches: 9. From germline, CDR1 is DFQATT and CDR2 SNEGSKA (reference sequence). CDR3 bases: TGCAGTGCTCTCGAAGGGGGCGGGTCTAATGAAAAACTGTTTTTT. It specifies CSALEGGGSNEKLFF.

CDR3 in DNA: TGTGCCAGCAGCTTGGACGGCCACTCTGGGGCCAACGTCCTGACTTTC. Its translation is CASSLDGHSGANVLTF. The V call is TRBV5-6, the J call TRBJ2-6; D gene ambiguous. The CDR3 consists of 16 residues. The germline CDR1 and CDR2 sequences are SGHDT and YYEEEE. Between the trimmed V and J ends, which lost 0 bases and 0 bases, there was a span of 7 bases. Using reference TRBV5-6 and TRBJ2-6 for the parts outside the CDR3, the full variable domain is DAGVTQSPTHLIKTRGQQVTLRCSPKSGHDTVSWYQQALGQGPQFIFQYYEEEERQRGNFPDRFSGHQFPNYSSELNVNALLLGDSALYLCASSLDGHSGANVLTFGAGSRLTVL.

CDR3 nucleotides: TGTGCCAGCAGTGTGACTAGCGGGAGAAGTGAGCAGTTCTTC. It is translated as CASSVTSGRSEQFF. V gene TRBV28 combines with J gene TRBJ2-1; 12 positions agree with TRBD2. CDR1 and CDR2 from the germline V gene are MDHEN and SYDVKM. The CDR3 runs to 14 residues. The J segment lost 9 bases and the V segment lost 5 bases, leaving 5 bases of the junction unmatched.

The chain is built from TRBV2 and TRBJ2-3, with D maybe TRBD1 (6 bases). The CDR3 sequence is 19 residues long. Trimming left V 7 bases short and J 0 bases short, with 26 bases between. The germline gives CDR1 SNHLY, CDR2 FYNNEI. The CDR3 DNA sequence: TGTGCCAGCACTAAAAGCAGGACAGTCTACCACATCAGCACAGATACGCAGTATTTT. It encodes CASTKSRTVYHISTDTQYF.

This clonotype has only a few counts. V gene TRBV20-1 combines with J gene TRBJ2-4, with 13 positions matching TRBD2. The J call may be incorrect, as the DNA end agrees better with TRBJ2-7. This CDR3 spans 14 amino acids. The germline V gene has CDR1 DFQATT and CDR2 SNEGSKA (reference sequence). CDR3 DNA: TGCAGTGCAGGCCGGACTAGCGGGAGATACGAGCAGTACTTC. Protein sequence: CSAGRTSGRYEQYF.

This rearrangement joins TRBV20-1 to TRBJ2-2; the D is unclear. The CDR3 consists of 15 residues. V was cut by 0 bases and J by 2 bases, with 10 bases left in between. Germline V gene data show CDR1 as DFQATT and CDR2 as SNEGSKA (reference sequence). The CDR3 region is CSAREGQVNTGELFF. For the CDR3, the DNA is TGCAGTGCTAGAGAAGGGCAGGTTAACACCGGGGAGCTGTTTTTT.

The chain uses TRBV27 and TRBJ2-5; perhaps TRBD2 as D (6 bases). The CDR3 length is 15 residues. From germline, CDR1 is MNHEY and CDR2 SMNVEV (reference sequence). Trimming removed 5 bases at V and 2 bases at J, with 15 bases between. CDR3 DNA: TGTGCCAGCAGTCCGACCTCCCTAGCGCAAGAGACCCAGTACTTC. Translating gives CASSPTSLAQETQYF.

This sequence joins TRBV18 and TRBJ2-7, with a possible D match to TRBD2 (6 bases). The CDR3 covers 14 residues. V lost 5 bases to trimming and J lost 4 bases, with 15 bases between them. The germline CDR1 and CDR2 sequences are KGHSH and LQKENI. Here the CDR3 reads CASSAGSYPYEQYF. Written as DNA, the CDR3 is TGTGCCAGCTCAGCGGGATCCTACCCTTACGAGCAGTACTTC.

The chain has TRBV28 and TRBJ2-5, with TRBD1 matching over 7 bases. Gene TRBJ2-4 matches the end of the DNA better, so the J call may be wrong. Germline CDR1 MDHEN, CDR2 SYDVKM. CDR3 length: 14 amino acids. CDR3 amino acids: CASRPTGRGNIQYF. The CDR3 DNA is TGTGCCAGCAGGCCGACAGGGAGAGGAAACATTCAGTACTTC.

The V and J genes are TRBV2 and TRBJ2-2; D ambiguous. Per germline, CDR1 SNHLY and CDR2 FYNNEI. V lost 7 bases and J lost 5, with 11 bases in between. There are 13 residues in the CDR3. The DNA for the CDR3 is TGTGCCAGCACCCGCAAGGGAACCGGGGAGCTGTTTTTT. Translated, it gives CASTRKGTGELFF.

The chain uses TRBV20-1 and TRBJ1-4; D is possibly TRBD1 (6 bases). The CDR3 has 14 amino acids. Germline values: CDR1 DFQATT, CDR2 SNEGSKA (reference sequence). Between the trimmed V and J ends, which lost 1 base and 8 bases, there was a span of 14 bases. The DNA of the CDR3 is TGCAGTGCTAGAGGGGGGGGCAATGAAGAAAAACTGTTTTTT. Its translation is CSARGGGNEEKLFF.

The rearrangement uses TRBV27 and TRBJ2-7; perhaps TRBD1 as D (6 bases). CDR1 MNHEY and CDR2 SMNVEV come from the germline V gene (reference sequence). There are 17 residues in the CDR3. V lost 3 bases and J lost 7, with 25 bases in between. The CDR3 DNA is TGTGCCAGCAGTTTCCCCCCCCGGGACACTAAAGGCGATGAGCAGTACTTC. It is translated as CASSFPPRDTKGDEQYF.

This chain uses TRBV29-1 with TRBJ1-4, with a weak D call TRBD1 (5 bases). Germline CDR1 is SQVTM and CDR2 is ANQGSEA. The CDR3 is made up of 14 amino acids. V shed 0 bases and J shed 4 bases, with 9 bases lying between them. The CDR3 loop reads CSVEEEGINEKLFF. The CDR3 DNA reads TGCAGCGTTGAAGAGGAGGGGATTAATGAAAAACTGTTTTTT.

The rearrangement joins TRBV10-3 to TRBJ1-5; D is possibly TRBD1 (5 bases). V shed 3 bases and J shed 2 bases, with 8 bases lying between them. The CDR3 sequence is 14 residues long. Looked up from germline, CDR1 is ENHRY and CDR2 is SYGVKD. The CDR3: CAISDGGGNQPQHF. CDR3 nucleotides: TGTGCCATCAGTGACGGGGGGGGCAATCAGCCCCAGCATTTT.

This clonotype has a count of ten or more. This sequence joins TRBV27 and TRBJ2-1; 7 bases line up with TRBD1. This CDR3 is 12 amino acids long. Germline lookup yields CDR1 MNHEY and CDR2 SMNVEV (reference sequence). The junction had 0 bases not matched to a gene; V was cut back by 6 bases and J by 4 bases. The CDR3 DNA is TGTGCCAGCAGACAGGGGTACAATGAGCAGTTCTTC. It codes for CASRQGYNEQFF.

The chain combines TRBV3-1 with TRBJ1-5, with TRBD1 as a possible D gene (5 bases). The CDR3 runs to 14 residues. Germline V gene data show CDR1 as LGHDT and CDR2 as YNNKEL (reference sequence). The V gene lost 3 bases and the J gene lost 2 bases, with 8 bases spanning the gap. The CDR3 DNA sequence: TGTGCCAGCAGCCAGACAGAGGGCAATCAGCCCCAGCATTTT. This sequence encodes CASSQTEGNQPQHF.

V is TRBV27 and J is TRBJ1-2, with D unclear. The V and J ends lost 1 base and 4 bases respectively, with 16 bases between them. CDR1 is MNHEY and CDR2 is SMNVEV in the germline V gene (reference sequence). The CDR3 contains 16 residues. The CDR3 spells CASSLFGTTAPYGYTF. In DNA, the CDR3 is TGTGCCAGCAGTTTATTCGGAACCACTGCCCCCTATGGCTACACCTTC.

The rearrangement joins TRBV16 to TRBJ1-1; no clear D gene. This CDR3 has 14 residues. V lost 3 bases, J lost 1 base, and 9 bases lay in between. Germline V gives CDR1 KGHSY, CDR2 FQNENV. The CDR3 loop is CASSQPATNTEAFF. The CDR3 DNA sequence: TGTGCCAGCAGCCAGCCCGCCACGAACACTGAAGCTTTCTTT.

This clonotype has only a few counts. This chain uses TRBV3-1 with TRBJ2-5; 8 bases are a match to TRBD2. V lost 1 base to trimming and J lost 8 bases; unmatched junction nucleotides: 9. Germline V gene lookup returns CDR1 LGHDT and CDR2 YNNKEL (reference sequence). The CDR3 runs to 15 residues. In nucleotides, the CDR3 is TGTGCCAGCAGCCAAGGACGTGGGACTAGTCAAACCCAGTACTTC. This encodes CASSQGRGTSQTQYF.

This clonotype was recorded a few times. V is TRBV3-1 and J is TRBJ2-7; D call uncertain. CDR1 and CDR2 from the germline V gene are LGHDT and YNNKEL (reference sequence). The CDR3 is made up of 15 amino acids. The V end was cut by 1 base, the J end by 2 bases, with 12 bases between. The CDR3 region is CASSQGQGVPYEQYF. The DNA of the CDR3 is TGTGCCAGCAGCCAAGGTCAAGGAGTCCCCTACGAGCAGTACTTC.

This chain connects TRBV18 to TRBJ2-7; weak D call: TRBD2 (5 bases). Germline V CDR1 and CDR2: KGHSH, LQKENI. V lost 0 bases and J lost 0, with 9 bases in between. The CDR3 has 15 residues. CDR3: CASSPPSAPSYEQYF. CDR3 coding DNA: TGTGCCAGCTCACCACCTAGCGCCCCCTCCTACGAGCAGTACTTC.

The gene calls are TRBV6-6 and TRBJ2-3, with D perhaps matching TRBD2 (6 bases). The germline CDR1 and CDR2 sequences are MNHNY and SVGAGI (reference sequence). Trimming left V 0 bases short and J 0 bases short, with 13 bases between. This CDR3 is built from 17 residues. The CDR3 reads CASSYSKRAQSTDTQYF. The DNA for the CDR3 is TGTGCCAGCAGTTACTCCAAGCGGGCCCAGAGCACAGATACGCAGTATTTT.